This T cell receptor beta chain was captured by sequencing in a study of T cell repertoires in cytomegalovirus infection. Whole-study context: CMV epitopes in the study were HLA-C-restricted (recently identified) and HLA-B-restricted (well studied). Signatures in public TCR beta sequences pointed to both CMV infection and matching HLA type. Study-level results: HLA-C-restricted CMV-specific TCR beta clonotypes were dominant in the ex vivo response. Public TCR beta family frequency separated CMV-and-HLA carriers, including in an independent cohort.

This CDR3 spans 15 amino acids. The germline V gene has CDR1 LNHDA and CDR2 SQIVND (reference sequence). Trimming cost V 7 bases and J 7 bases, with 20 bases left between them. In the case of this clonotype: Its antigen is currently unknown.

TCRdb fed the reads into MiXCR, producing one record per CDR3 protein. The sample contains some 350,000 distinct CDR3 sequences, about 35% of which appear only once. V gene TRBV19 combines with J gene TRBJ1-5, with D possibly being TRBD1 (6 bases). The sequencing here drew on cultured PBMCs, taken from culture after CMV antigen stimulation. The receptor comes from a human donor in good health (CMV status not recorded). Some clones in this sample may be carry-over from other donors' samples. The CDR3 DNA sequence: TGTGCCAGTACCCCCCGAGGCAGGGGTAAGCAGCCCCAGCATTTT. This gives the protein CASTPRGRGKQPQHF.